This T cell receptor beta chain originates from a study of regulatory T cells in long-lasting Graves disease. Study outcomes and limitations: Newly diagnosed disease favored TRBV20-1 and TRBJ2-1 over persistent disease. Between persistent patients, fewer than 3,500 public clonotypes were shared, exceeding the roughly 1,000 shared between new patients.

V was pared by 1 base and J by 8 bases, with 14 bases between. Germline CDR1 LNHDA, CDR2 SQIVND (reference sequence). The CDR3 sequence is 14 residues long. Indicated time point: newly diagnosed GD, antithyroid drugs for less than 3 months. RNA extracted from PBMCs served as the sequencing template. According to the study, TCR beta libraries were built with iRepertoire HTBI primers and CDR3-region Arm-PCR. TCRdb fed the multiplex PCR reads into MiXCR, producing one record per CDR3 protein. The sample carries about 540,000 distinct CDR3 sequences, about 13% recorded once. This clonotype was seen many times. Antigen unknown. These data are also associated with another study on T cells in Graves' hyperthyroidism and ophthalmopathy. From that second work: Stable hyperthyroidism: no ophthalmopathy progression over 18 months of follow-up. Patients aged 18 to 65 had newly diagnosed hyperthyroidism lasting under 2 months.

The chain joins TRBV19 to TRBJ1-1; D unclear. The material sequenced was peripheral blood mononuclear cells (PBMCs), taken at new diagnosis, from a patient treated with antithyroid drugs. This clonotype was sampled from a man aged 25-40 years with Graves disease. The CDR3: CASSIARVSSEAFF. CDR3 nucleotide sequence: TGTGCCAGTAGTATAGCACGGGTATCTTCAGAAGCTTTCTTT.